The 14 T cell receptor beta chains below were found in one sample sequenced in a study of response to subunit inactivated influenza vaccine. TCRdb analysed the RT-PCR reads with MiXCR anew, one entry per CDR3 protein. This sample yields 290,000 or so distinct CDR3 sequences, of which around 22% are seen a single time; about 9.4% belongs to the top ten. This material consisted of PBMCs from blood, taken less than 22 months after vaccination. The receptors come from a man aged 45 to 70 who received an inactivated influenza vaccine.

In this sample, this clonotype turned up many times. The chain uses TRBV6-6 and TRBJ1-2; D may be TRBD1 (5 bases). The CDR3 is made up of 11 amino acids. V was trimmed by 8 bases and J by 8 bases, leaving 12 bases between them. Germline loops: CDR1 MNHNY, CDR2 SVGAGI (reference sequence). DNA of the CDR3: TGTGCCAGCCTGGGACCAGTGGGCTACACCTTC. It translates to CASLGPVGYTF.

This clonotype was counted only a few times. This CDR3 reads CASSYRQGGSNYGYTF. In nucleotides, the CDR3 is TGTGCCAGCAGCTACCGACAGGGAGGATCTAACTATGGCTACACCTTC. The genes are TRBV4-2 and TRBJ1-2, with 7 bases fitting TRBD1. The CDR3 sequence is 16 residues long. The germline gives CDR1 LGHNA, CDR2 YNFKEQ. With 5 bases clipped from V and 0 bases from J, the junction kept 9 bases outside the gene matches.

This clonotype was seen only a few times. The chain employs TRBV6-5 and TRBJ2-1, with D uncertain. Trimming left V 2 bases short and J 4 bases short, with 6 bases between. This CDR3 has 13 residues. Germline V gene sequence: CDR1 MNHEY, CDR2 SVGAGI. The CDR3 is CASSYGHYNEQFF. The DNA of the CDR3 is TGTGCCAGCAGTTACGGGCATTACAATGAGCAGTTCTTC.

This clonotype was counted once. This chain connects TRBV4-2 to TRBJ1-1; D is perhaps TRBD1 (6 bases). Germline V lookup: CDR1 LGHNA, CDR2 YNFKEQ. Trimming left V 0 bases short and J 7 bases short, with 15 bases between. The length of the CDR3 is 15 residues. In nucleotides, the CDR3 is TGTGCCAGCAGCCAAGATGTGGGTAGGGGGGTTGAAGCTTTCTTT. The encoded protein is CASSQDVGRGVEAFF.

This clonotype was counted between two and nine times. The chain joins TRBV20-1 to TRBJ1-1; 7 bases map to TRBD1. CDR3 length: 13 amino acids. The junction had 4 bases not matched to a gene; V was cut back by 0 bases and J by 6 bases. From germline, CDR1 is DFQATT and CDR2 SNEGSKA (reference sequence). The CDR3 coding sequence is TGCAGTGCTAGAGAAACAGGGGTCGCTGAAGCTTTCTTT. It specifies CSARETGVAEAFF.

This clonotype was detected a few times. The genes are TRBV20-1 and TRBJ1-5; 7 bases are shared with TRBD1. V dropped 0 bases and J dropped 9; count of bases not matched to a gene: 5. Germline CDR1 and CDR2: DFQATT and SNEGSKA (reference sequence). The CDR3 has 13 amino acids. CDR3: CSAREVRGAPQHF. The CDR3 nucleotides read TGCAGTGCTAGAGAGGTCAGGGGGGCGCCCCAGCATTTT.

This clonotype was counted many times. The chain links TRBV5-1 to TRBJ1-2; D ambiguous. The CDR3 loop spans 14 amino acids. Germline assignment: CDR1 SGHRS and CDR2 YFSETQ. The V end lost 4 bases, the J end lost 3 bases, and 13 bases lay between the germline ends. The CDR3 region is CASSPALGDYGYTF. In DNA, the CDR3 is TGCGCCAGCAGCCCAGCCCTGGGAGACTATGGCTACACCTTC.

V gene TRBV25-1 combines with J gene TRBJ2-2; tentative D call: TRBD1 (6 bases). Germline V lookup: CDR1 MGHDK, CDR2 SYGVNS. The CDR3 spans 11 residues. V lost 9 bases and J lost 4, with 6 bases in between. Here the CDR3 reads CARDSTGELFF. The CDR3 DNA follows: TGTGCCAGGGACAGCACCGGGGAGCTGTTTTTT. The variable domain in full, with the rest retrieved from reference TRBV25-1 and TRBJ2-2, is EADIYQTPRYLVIGTGKKITLECSQTMGHDKMYWYQQDPGMELHLIHYSYGVNSTEKGDLSSESTVSRIRTEHFPLTLESARPSHTSQYLCARDSTGELFFGEGSRLTVL.

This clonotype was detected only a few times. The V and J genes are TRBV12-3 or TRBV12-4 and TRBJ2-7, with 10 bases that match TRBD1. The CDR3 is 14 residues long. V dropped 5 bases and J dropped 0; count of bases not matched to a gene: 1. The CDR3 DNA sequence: TGTGCCAGCAGTAGGACAGGGGGCTCCTACGAGCAGTACTTC. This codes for CASSRTGGSYEQYF.

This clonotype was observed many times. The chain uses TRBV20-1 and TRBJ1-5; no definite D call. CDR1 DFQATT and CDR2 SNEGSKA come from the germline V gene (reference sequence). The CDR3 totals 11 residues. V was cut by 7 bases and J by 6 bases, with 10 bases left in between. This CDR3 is CSVFAGQPQHF. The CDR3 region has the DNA TGCAGTGTTTTCGCCGGTCAGCCCCAGCATTTT.

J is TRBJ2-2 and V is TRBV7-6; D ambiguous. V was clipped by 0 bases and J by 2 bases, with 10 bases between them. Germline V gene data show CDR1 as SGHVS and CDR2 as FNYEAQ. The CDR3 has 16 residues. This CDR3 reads CASSLAPRINTGELFF. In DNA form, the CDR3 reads TGTGCCAGCAGCTTAGCCCCCCGGATTAACACCGGGGAGCTGTTTTTT.

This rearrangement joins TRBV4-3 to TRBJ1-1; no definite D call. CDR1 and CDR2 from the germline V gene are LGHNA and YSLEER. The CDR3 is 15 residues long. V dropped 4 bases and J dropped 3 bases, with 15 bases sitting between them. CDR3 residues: CASSPSESGDTEAFF. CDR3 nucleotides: TGCGCCAGCAGCCCATCGGAGTCGGGCGACACTGAAGCTTTCTTT.

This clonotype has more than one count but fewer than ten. As DNA, the CDR3 is TGCGCCAGCAGAACAGGGAGTTTATTCCTTGGCTACACCTTC. Its protein is CASRTGSLFLGYTF. The gene calls are TRBV10-2 and TRBJ1-2; a weak D match, TRBD1 (6 bases). The length of the CDR3 is 14 residues. The germline V and J ends were trimmed by 6 bases and 7 bases, with 18 bases remaining between them. Germline CDR1 is WSHSY and CDR2 is SAAADI.

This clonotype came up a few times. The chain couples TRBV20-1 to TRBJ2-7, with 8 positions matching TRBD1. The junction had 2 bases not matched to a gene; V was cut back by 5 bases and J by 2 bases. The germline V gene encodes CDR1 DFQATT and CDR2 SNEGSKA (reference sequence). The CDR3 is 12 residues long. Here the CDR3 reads CSAWTGTYEQYF. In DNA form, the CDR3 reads TGCAGTGCTTGGACAGGGACCTACGAGCAGTACTTC.